The next 18 T cell receptor beta chains were all read from a single sample in a study of identical twins. A single record per CDR3 protein comes from TCRdb applying MiXCR to the 5' RACE reads. The sample has approximately 590,000 distinct CDR3 sequences; approximately 9.6% are singletons. This same sample was also part of a study on yellow fever vaccine responses in identical twins.

Sequenced sample: PBMCs. The receptors originated from a young woman in good health.

This clonotype was seen many times. The chain couples TRBV6-1 to TRBJ2-5; TRBD1 matches 11 bases. The CDR3 contains 16 residues. The V gene's germline CDR1 is MNHNS and CDR2 SASEGT. With 2 bases clipped from V and 9 bases from J, the junction kept 11 bases outside the gene matches. The CDR3 coding sequence is TGTGCCAGCAGTGAACTAGCCGGACAGGGGGCGGAAGCCCAGTACTTC. The encoded protein is CASSELAGQGAEAQYF.

This clonotype has just a few counts. The V gene is TRBV24-1, the J gene TRBJ1-1, with D hard to call. The V end lost 3 bases, the J end lost 2 bases, and 6 bases lay between the germline ends. This CDR3 is 13 amino acids long. Germline CDR1 reads KGHDR; CDR2 reads SFDVKD. The CDR3 nucleotides read TGTGCCACCAGTGATAGATTTAACACTGAAGCTTTCTTT. Protein product: CATSDRFNTEAFF.

The rearrangement uses TRBV6-2 or TRBV6-3 and TRBJ2-1; D possibly corresponds to TRBD1 (6 bases). V was shortened by 8 bases and J by 0 bases, with 8 bases between the two germline ends. Germline CDR1 MNHEY, CDR2 SVGEGT. This CDR3 is built from 13 residues. The CDR3 sequence: CASGQSSYNEQFF. CDR3 nucleotide sequence: TGTGCCAGCGGACAGAGCTCCTACAATGAGCAGTTCTTC.

In DNA, the CDR3 is TGCGCCAGCAGCCAAGATCTAGGGACTAGCGGGAGGGCTGATACGCAGTATTTT. Its protein is CASSQDLGTSGRADTQYF. This sequence joins TRBV4-1 and TRBJ2-3; 16 bases are shared with TRBD2. Unmatched junction bases numbered 6, after V lost 0 bases and J lost 6 bases. This CDR3 is built from 18 residues. Germline V gene data show CDR1 as MGHRA and CDR2 as YSYEKL.

The rearrangement joins TRBV9 to TRBJ2-3; D perhaps matches TRBD2 (7 bases). The V gene lost 0 bases and the J gene lost 5 bases, with 16 bases spanning the gap. There are 16 residues in the CDR3. Germline lookup yields CDR1 SGDLS and CDR2 YYNGEE. In nucleotides, the CDR3 is TGTGCCAGCAGCGTAGCGGGGGCGGGGGCGGGAGATACGCAGTATTTT. It is translated as CASSVAGAGAGDTQYF.

At least ten counts were recorded for this clonotype. The gene calls are TRBV11-2 and TRBJ2-1, with D possibly matching TRBD2 (5 bases). Per germline, CDR1 SGHAT and CDR2 FQNNGV. V was clipped by 0 bases and J by 10 bases, with 22 bases between them. The CDR3 extends over 17 amino acids. In nucleotides, the CDR3 is TGTGCCAGCAGCTTAGAAAGAGGATGGCGGGCTCAAGGGGAGCAGTTCTTC. As protein: CASSLERGWRAQGEQFF.

The chain joins TRBV27 to TRBJ2-3, with D tentatively TRBD1 or TRBD2 (5 bases each). The CDR3 sequence is 15 residues long. The V end lost 5 bases, the J end lost 4 bases, and 16 bases lay between the germline ends. Germline CDR1 and CDR2: MNHEY and SMNVEV (reference sequence). The CDR3 coding sequence is TGTGCCAGCAGTCCGGGGACCCCGCCTCCAGATACGCAGTATTTT. Residues: CASSPGTPPPDTQYF.

This clonotype was recorded many times. The V and J genes are TRBV9 and TRBJ2-7; 7 bases map to TRBD1. The CDR3 covers 15 residues. The V segment lost 3 bases and the J segment 4 bases; nucleotides outside the gene matches: 10. The germline V gene encodes CDR1 SGDLS and CDR2 YYNGEE. CDR3 sequence (DNA): TGTGCCAGCAGCGCCGAGACAGGGCCTCTTTACGAGCAGTACTTC. It is translated as CASSAETGPLYEQYF.

This clonotype was counted ten times or more. V gene TRBV5-1 combines with J gene TRBJ2-3; D is perhaps TRBD1 (6 bases). The V end lost 0 bases, the J end lost 3 bases, and 17 bases lay between the germline ends. The CDR3 runs 17 residues. Per germline, CDR1 SGHRS and CDR2 YFSETQ. CDR3 in amino acids: CASSLAEGTGLTDTQYF. The DNA of the CDR3 is TGCGCCAGCAGCTTGGCGGAAGGAACAGGGTTGACAGATACGCAGTATTTT. The complete variable domain, with remaining parts taken from reference TRBV5-1 and TRBJ2-3, reads KAGVTQTPRYLIKTRGQQVTLSCSPISGHRSVSWYQQTPGQGLQFLFEYFSETQRNKGNFPGRFSGRQFSNSRSEMNVSTLELGDSALYLCASSLAEGTGLTDTQYFGPGTRLTVL.

The sample holds many counts of this clonotype. The chain recombines TRBV6-2 or TRBV6-3 with TRBJ1-5, with TRBD1 as a possible D gene (5 bases). Germline CDR1 reads MNHEY; CDR2 reads SVGEGT. V shed 2 bases and J shed 7 bases, with 9 bases lying between them. This CDR3 contains 13 residues. The CDR3 coding sequence is TGTGCCAGCAGTTACCAGGACACCCAGCCCCAGCATTTT. Translated: CASSYQDTQPQHF.

This clonotype was observed many times. The genes are TRBV12-3 or TRBV12-4 and TRBJ2-7, with unresolved D. The CDR3 length is 11 residues. Trimming cost V 5 bases and J 4 bases, with 6 bases left between them. The CDR3 loop reads CASSRNYEQYF. CDR3 sequence (DNA): TGTGCCAGCAGTCGGAATTACGAGCAGTACTTC.

This clonotype was seen a handful of times. Here the CDR3 reads CASSQLTGPNTGELFF. The DNA of the CDR3 is TGCGCCAGCAGCCAACTGACAGGCCCGAACACCGGGGAGCTGTTTTTT. The rearrangement joins TRBV4-1 to TRBJ2-2, with D tentatively TRBD1 (6 bases). The germline CDR1 and CDR2 sequences are MGHRA and YSYEKL. This CDR3 is 16 amino acids long. V lost 2 bases to trimming and J lost 0 bases, with 10 bases between them.

This clonotype turned up a few times. This chain links TRBV7-9 with TRBJ2-1; D might be TRBD1 (6 bases). This CDR3 spans 15 amino acids. Between the trimmed V and J ends, which lost 5 bases and 12 bases, there was a span of 23 bases. The germline CDR1 and CDR2 sequences are SEHNR and FQNEAQ (reference sequence). Here the CDR3 reads CASSTPRDTRSRQFF. The CDR3 DNA follows: TGTGCCAGCAGCACCCCTCGGGACACCCGATCGAGGCAGTTCTTC.

This clonotype was seen at least ten times. The chain recombines TRBV9 with TRBJ2-3; D may correspond to TRBD1 or TRBD2 (6 bases each). Germline V lookup: CDR1 SGDLS, CDR2 YYNGEE. Trimming cost V 4 bases and J 0 bases, with 15 bases left between them. The CDR3 sequence is 16 residues long. The CDR3 DNA follows: TGTGCCAGCAGCACCGGGGGCGGGTATAGCACAGATACGCAGTATTTT. Encoded protein: CASSTGGGYSTDTQYF.

The sample holds many counts of this clonotype. The rearrangement joins TRBV11-3 to TRBJ2-1, with D hard to call. Germline V gives CDR1 SGHNT, CDR2 YENEEA. The V end lost 5 bases, the J end lost 11 bases, and 10 bases lay between the germline ends. The length of the CDR3 is 11 residues. CDR3 nucleotide sequence: TGTGCCAGCAGCATAACGAATAAGCAGTTCTTC. It yields the protein CASSITNKQFF.

Ten or more counts support this clonotype. V and J are TRBV5-1 and TRBJ2-3; unclear D gene. CDR3 length: 14 amino acids. Germline V gives CDR1 SGHRS, CDR2 YFSETQ. The V and J ends lost 4 bases and 0 bases respectively, with 9 bases between them. CDR3 sequence (DNA): TGCGCCAGCAGCCCGGAAACTAGCACAGATACGCAGTATTTT. It codes for CASSPETSTDTQYF.

This clonotype was counted between two and nine times. The gene calls are TRBV6-2 or TRBV6-3 and TRBJ2-1; 8 bases align to TRBD2. V gave up 6 bases and J gave up 7 bases; unmatched junction bases: 11. Germline V lookup: CDR1 MNHEY, CDR2 SVGEGT. The CDR3 has 15 residues. In nucleotides, the CDR3 is TGTGCCAGCAGCTTCCGGGAGGGCCTAGGGAATGAGCAGTTCTTC. It is translated as CASSFREGLGNEQFF.

The chain links TRBV24-1 to TRBJ2-3, with no clear D. The length of the CDR3 is 16 residues. Between the trimmed V and J ends, which lost 0 bases and 0 bases, there was a span of 9 bases. The germline V gene encodes CDR1 KGHDR and CDR2 SFDVKD. The CDR3 bases are TGTGCCACCAGTGATTTGGGCAGGTCTAGCACAGATACGCAGTATTTT. It encodes CATSDLGRSSTDTQYF.